The 2 T cell receptor beta chains in this list originate from one sample, sequenced in a study of cytomegalovirus exposure and HLA in healthy donors. The PCR made use of 60 Vbeta and 13 Jbeta primers. The assay was immunoSEQ multiplex PCR, and TCRdb's table has in-frame clones only and misses some. The sample has under 200,000 clones; approximately 80% are singletons. Sequencing was carried out using PBMCs. These receptor sequences come from a woman aged 45 to 65 in good health and CMV-seropositive.

V and J are TRBV28 and TRBJ2-4, with 13 bases matching TRBD2. Germline V gene lookup returns CDR1 MDHEN and CDR2 SYDVKM. The CDR3 sequence is 16 residues long. Trimming removed 5 bases from V and 2 bases from J; junction bases left unmatched: 3. The CDR3 coding sequence is TGTGCCAGCAGTGAGACTAGCGGGAGGCCCAAAAACATTCAGTACTTC. Its protein product is CASSETSGRPKNIQYF.

This clone was counted between two and nine times. The DNA for the CDR3 is TGTGCCAGTAGTATAGTCCCCTCACTAGCGGCCAAAAACATTCAGTACTTC. Residues: CASSIVPSLAAKNIQYF. The J gene is TRBJ2-4, the V gene TRBV19, with TRBD2 matching over 7 bases. V trimming: 1 base; J trimming: 1 base; junction bases outside the gene matches: 7. CDR1 and CDR2 from the germline V gene are LNHDA and SQIVND (reference sequence). The CDR3 length is 17 residues.